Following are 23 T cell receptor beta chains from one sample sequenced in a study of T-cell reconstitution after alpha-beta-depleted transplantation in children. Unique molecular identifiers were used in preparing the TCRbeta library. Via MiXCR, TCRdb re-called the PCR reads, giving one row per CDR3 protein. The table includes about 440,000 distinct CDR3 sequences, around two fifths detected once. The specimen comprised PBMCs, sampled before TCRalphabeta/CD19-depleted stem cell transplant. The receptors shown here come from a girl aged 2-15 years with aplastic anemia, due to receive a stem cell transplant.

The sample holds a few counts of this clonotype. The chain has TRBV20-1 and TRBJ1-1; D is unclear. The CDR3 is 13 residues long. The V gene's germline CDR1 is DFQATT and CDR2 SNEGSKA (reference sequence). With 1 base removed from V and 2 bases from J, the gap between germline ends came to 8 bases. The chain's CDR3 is CSARGAENTEAFF. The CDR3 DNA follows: TGCAGTGCTAGAGGGGCAGAAAACACTGAAGCTTTCTTT.

The CDR3 bases are TGTGCCAGCACCGTTACGGGCGGGGTGCCCGGGGAGCTGTTTTTT. Its protein product is CASTVTGGVPGELFF. This rearrangement joins TRBV12-3 or TRBV12-4 to TRBJ2-2, with D possibly being TRBD2 (6 bases). The CDR3 has 15 residues. With 7 bases removed from V and 6 bases from J, the gap between germline ends came to 18 bases.

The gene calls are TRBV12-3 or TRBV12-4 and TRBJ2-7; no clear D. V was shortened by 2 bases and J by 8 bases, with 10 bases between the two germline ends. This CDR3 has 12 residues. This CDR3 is CASSLQPSQQYF. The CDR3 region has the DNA TGTGCCAGCAGTTTACAACCCTCCCAGCAGTACTTC.

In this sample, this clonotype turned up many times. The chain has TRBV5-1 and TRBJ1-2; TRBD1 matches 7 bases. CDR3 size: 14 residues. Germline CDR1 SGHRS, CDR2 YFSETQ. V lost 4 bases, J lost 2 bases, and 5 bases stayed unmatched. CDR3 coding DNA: TGCGCCAGCAGCACCGGGACAGCAAACTATGGCTACACCTTC. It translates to CASSTGTANYGYTF.

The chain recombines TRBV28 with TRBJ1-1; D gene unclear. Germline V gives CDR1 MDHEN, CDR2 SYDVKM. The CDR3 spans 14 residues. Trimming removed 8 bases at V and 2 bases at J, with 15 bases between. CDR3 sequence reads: CASPPLGGNTEAFF. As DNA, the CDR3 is TGTGCCAGCCCCCCCCTCGGCGGTAACACTGAAGCTTTCTTT.

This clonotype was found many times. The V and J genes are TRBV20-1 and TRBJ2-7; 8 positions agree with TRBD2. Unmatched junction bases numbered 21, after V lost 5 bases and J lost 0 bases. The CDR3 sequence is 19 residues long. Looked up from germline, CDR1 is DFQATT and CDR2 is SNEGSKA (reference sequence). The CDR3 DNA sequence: TGCAGTGCTGCCCGTTGGCTAGCGGGCCACCCACGATTCTCCTACGAGCAGTACTTC. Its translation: CSAARWLAGHPRFSYEQYF.

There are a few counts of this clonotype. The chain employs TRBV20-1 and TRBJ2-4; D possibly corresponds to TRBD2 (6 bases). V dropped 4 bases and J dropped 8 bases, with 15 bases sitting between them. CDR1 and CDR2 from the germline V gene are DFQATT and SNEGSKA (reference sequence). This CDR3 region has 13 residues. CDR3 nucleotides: TGCAGTGCTAACGGGAGAATGGCGGACATTCAGTACTTC. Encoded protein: CSANGRMADIQYF.

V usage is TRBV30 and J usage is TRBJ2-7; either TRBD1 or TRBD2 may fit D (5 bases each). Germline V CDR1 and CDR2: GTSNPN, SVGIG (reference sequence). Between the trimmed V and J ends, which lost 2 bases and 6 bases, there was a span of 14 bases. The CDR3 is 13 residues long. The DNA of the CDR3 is TGTGCCTGGAGTTGGGACCGATGGTCCGAGCAGTACTTC. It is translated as CAWSWDRWSEQYF. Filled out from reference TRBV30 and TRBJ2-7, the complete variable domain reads SQTIHQWPATLVQPVGSPLSLECTVEGTSNPNLYWYRQAAGRGLQLLFYSVGIGQISSEVPQNLSASRPQDRQFILSSKKLLLSDSGFYLCAWSWDRWSEQYFGPGTRLTVT.

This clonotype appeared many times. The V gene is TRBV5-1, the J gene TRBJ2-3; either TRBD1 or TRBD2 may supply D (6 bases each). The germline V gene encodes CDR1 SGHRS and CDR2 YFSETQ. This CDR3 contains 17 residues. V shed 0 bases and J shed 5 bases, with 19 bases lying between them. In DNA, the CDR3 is TGCGCCAGCAGCTTGGCGAAGGGGGAGGTTGGAAGAGATACGCAGTATTTT. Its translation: CASSLAKGEVGRDTQYF.

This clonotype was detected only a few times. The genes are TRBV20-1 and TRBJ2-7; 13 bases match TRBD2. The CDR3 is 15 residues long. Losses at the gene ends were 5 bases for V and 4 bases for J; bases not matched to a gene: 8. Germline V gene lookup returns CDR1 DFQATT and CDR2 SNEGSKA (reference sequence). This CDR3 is CSAYSGTSGTYEQYF. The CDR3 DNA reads TGCAGTGCTTATAGCGGGACTAGCGGGACATACGAGCAGTACTTC.

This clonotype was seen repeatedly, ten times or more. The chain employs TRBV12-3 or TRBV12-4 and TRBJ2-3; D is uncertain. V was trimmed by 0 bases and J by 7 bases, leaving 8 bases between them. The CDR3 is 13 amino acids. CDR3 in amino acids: CASSLALVYTQYF. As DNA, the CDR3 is TGTGCCAGCAGTTTAGCGCTCGTATATACGCAGTATTTT.

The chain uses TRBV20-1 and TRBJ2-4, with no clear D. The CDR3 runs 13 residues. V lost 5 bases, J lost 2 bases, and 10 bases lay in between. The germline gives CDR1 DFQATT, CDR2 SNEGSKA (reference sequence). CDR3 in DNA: TGCAGTGCTGAACATTATTCCAAAAACATTCAGTACTTC. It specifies CSAEHYSKNIQYF.

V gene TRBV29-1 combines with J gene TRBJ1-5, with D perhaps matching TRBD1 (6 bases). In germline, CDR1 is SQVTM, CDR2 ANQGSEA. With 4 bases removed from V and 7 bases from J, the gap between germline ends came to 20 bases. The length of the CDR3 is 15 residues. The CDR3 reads CSVGAYGGAGQPQHF. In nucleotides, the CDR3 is TGCAGCGTTGGCGCCTATGGGGGGGCAGGCCAGCCCCAGCATTTT.

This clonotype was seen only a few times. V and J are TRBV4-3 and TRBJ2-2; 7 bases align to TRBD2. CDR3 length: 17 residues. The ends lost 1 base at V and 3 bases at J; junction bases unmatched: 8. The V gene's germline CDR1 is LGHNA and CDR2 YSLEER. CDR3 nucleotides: TGCGCCAGCAGCCAAGTGGGTGGGAGGGCCTACACCGGGGAGCTGTTTTTT. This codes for CASSQVGGRAYTGELFF.

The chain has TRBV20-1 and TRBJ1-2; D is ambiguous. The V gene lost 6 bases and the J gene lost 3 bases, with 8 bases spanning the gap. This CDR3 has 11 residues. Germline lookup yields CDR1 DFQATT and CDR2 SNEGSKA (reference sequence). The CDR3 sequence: CSASGYYGYTF. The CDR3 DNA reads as TGCAGTGCGTCCGGATACTATGGCTACACCTTC.

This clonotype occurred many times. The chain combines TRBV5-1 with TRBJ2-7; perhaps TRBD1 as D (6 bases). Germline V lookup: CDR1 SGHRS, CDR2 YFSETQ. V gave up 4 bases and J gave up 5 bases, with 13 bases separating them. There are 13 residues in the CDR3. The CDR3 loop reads CASSLAGADEQYF. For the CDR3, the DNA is TGCGCCAGCAGCCTCGCAGGGGCCGACGAGCAGTACTTC. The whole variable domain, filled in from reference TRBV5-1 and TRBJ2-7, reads KAGVTQTPRYLIKTRGQQVTLSCSPISGHRSVSWYQQTPGQGLQFLFEYFSETQRNKGNFPGRFSGRQFSNSRSEMNVSTLELGDSALYLCASSLAGADEQYFGPGTRLTVT.

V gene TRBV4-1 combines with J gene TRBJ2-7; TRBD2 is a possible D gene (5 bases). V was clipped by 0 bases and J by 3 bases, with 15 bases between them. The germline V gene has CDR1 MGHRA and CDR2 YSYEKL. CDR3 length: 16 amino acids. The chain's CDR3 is CASSQDPVEAVYEQYF. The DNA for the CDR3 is TGCGCCAGCAGCCAAGATCCAGTAGAAGCGGTCTACGAGCAGTACTTC.

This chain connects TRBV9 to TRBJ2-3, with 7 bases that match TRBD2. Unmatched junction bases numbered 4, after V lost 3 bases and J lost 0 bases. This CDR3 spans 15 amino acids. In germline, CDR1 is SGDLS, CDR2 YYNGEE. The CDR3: CASSASGGSTDTQYF. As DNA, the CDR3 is TGTGCCAGCAGCGCCTCGGGAGGCAGCACAGATACGCAGTATTTT. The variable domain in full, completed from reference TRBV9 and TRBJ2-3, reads DSGVTQTPKHLITATGQRVTLRCSPRSGDLSVYWYQQSLDQGLQFLIQYYNGEERAKGNILERFSAQQFPDLHSELNLSSLELGDSALYFCASSASGGSTDTQYFGPGTRLTVL.

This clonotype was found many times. CDR3 in DNA: TGCGCCAGCAGCGCGGGCAATACCTATGTCTACGAGCAGTACTTC. It translates to CASSAGNTYVYEQYF. The chain is built from TRBV5-1 and TRBJ2-7, with D possibly TRBD2 on 5 matching bases. From germline, CDR1 is SGHRS and CDR2 YFSETQ. There are 15 residues in the CDR3. Trimming removed 4 bases from V and 3 bases from J, with 17 bases in between.

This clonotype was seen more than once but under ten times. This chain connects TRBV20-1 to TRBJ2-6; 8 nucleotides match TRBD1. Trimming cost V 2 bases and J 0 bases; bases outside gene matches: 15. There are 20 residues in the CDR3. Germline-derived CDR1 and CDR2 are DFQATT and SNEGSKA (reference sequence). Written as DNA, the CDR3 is TGCAGTGCTAGACGGCGGACAGGGCACAACCCTAGCTCTGGGGCCAACGTCCTGACTTTC. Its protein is CSARRRTGHNPSSGANVLTF.

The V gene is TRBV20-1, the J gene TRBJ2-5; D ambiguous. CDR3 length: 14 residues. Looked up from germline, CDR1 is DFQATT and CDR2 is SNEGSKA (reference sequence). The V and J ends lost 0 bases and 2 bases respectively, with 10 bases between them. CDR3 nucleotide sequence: TGCAGTGCTAGAGATACGCAGGAACAAGAGACCCAGTACTTC. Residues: CSARDTQEQETQYF.

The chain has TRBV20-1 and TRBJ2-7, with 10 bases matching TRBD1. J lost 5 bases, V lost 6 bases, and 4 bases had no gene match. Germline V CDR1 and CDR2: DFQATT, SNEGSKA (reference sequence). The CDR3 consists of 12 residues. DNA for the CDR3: TGCAGTGCGCCTGGGACAGGGGACGAGCAGTACTTC. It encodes CSAPGTGDEQYF.

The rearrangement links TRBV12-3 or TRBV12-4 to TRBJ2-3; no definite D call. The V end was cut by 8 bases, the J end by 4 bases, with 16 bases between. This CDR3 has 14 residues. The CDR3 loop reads CASEVSTSPDTQYF. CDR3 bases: TGTGCCAGCGAGGTCTCCACATCCCCAGATACGCAGTATTTT.